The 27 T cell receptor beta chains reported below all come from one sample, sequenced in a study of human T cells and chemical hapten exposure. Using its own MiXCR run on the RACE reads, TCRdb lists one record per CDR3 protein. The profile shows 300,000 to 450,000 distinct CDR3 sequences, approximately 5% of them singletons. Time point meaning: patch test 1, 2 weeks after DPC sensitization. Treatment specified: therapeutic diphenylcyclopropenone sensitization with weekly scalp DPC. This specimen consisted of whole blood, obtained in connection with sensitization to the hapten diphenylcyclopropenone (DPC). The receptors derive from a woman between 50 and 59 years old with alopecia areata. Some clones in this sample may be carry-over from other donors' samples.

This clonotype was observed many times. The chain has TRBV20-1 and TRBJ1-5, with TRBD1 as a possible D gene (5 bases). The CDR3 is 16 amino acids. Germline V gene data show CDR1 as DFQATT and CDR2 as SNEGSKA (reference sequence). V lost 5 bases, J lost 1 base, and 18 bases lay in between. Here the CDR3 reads CSAQGYSRGSNQPQHF. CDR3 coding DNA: TGCAGTGCTCAAGGGTACTCACGGGGGAGCAATCAGCCCCAGCATTTT.

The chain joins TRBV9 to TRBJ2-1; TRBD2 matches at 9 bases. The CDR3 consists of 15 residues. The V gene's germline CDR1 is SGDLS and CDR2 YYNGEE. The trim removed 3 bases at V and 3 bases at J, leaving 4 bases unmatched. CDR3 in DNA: TGTGCCAGCAGCGCAGAGCGGGAGGTCTACAATGAGCAGTTCTTC. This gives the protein CASSAEREVYNEQFF.

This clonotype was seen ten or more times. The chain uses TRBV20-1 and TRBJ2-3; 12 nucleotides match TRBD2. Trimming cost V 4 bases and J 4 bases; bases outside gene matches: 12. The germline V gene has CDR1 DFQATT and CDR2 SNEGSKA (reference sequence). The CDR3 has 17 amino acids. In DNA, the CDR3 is TGCAGTGCTACCCTGACTAGCGGGAGCCACCGGGCAGATACGCAGTATTTT. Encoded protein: CSATLTSGSHRADTQYF.

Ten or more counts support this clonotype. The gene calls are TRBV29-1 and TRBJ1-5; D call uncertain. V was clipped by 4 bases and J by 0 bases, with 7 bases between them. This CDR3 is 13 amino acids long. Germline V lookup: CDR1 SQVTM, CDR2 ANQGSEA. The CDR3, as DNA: TGCAGCGTTGGGAGCAATAGCAATCAGCCCCAGCATTTT. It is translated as CSVGSNSNQPQHF. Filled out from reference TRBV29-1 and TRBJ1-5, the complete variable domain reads SAVISQKPSRDICQRGTSLTIQCQVDSQVTMMFWYRQQPGQSLTLIATANQGSEATYESGFVIDKFPISRPNLTFSTLTVSNMSPEDSSIYLCSVGSNSNQPQHFGDGTRLSIL.

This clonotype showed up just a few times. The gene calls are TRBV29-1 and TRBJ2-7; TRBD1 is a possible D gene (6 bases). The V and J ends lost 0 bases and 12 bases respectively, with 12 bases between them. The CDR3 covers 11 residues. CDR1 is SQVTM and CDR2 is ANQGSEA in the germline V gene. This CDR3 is CSVEDRDTRYF. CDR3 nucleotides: TGCAGCGTTGAAGATCGGGACACAAGGTACTTC.

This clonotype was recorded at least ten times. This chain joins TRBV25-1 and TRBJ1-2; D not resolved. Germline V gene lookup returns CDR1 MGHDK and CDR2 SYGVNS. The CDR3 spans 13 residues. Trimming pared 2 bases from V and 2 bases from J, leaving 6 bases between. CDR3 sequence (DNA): TGTGCCAGCAGTGAAATCAGCAACTATGGCTACACCTTC. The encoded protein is CASSEISNYGYTF.

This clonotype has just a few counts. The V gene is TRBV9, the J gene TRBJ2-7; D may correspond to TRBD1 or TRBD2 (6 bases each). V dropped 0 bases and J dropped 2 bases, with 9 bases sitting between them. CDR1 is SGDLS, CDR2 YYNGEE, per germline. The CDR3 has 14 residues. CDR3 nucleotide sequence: TGTGCCAGCAGCGTAGCGGGGGACACCTACGAGCAGTACTTC. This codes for CASSVAGDTYEQYF.

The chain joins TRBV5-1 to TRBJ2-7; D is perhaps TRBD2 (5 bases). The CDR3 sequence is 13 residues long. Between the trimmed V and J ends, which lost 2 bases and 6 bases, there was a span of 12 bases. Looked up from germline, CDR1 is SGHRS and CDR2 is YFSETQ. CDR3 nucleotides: TGCGCCAGCAGCTTTACTAGTGAACGCGAGCAGTACTTC. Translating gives CASSFTSEREQYF.

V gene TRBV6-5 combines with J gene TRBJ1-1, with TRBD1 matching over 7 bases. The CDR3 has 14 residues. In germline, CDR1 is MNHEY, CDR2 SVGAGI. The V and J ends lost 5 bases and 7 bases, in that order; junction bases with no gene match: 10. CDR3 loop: CASSQSYRGGEAFF. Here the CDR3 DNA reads TGTGCCAGCAGTCAATCGTACAGGGGAGGTGAAGCTTTCTTT.

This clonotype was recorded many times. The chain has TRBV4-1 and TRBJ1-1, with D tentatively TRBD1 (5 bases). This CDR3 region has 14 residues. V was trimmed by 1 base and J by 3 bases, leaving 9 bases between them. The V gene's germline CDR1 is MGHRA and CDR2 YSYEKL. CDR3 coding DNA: TGCGCCAGCAGCCAAGGGCAGGGCCACACTGAAGCTTTCTTT. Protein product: CASSQGQGHTEAFF.

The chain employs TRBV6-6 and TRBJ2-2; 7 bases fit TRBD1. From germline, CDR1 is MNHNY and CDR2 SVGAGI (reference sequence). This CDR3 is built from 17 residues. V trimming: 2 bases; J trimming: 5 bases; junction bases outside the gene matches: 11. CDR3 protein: CASSYPTGTEKTGELFF. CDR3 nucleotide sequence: TGTGCCAGCAGTTACCCCACCGGGACAGAAAAGACCGGGGAGCTGTTTTTT.

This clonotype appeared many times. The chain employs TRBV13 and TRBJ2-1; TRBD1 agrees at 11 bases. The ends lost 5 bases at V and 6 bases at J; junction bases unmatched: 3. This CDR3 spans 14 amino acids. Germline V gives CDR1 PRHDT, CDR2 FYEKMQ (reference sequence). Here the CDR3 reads CASSLGTGGNEQFF. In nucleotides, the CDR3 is TGTGCCAGCAGCCTTGGGACAGGGGGCAATGAGCAGTTCTTC. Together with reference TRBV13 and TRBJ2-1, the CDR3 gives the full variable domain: AAGVIQSPRHLIKEKRETATLKCYPIPRHDTVYWYQQGPGQDPQFLISFYEKMQSDKGSIPDRFSAQQFSDYHSELNMSSLELGDSALYFCASSLGTGGNEQFFGPGTRLTVL.

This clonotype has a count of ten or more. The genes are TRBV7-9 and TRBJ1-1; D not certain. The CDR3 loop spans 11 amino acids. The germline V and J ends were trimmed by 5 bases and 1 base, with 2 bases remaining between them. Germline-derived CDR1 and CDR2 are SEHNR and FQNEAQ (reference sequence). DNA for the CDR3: TGTGCCAGCAGCCAGAACACTGAAGCTTTCTTT. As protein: CASSQNTEAFF.

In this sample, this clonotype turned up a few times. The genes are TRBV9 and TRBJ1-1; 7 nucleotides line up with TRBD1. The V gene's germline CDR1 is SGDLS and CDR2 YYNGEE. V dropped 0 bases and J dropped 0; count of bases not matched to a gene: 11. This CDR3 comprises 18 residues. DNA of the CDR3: TGTGCCAGCAGCGTAGGAGGGGGGACAGCCAGACTGAACACTGAAGCTTTCTTT. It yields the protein CASSVGGGTARLNTEAFF.

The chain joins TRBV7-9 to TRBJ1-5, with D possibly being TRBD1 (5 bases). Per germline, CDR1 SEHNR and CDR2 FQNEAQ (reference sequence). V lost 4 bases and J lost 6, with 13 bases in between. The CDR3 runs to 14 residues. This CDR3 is CASSSIRDSQPQHF. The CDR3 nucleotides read TGTGCCAGCAGCTCCATACGGGACTCTCAGCCCCAGCATTTT.

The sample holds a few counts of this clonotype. The CDR3 DNA is TGTGCCAGCAGCCAAGGCCACGAGCAGTACTTC. It encodes CASSQGHEQYF. The chain recombines TRBV3-1 with TRBJ2-7; D remains ambiguous. V gave up 1 base and J gave up 5 bases, with 3 bases separating them. The CDR3 contains 11 residues. Germline CDR1 LGHDT, CDR2 YNNKEL (reference sequence).

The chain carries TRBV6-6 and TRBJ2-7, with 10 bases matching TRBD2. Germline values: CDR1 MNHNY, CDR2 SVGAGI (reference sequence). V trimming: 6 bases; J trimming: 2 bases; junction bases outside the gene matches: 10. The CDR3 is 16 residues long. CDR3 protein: CASSPTSGLVPYEQYF. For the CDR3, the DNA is TGTGCCAGCAGCCCGACTAGCGGGTTGGTACCCTACGAGCAGTACTTC.

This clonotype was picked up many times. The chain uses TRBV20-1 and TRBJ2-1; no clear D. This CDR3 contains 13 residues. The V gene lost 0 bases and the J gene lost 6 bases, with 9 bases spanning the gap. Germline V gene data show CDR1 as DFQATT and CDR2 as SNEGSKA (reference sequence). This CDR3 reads CSARDAAVNEQFF. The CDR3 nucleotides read TGCAGTGCTAGAGATGCGGCAGTCAATGAGCAGTTCTTC.

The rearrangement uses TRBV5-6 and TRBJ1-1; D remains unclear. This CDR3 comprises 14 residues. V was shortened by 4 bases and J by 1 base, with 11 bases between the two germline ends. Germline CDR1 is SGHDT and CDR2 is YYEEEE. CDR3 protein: CASSLTTPNTEAFF. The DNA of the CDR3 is TGTGCCAGCAGCCTGACCACGCCGAACACTGAAGCTTTCTTT.

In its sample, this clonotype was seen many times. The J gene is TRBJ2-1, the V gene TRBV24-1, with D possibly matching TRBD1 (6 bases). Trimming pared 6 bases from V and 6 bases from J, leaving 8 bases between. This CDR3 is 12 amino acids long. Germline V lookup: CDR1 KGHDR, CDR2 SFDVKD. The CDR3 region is CATSFRGNEQFF. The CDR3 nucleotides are TGTGCCACCAGTTTCAGGGGCAATGAGCAGTTCTTC.

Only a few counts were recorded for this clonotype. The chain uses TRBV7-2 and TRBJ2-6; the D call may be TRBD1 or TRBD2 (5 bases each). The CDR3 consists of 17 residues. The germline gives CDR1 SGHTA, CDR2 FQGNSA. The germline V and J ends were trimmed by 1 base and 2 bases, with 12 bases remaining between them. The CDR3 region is CASSLVARGAGANVLTF. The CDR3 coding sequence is TGTGCCAGCAGCTTAGTAGCCCGAGGGGCTGGGGCCAACGTCCTGACTTTC.

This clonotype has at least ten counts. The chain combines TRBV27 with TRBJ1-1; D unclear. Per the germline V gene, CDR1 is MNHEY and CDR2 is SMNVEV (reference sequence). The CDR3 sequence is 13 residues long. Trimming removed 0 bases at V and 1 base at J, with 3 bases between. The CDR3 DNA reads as TGTGCCAGCAGTTTATCTAAGAACACTGAAGCTTTCTTT. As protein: CASSLSKNTEAFF.

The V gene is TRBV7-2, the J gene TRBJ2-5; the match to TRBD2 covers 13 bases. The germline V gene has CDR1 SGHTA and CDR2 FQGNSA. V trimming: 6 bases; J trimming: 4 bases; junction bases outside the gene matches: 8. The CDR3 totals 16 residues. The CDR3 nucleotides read TGTGCCAGCAGGAGAACTAGCGGGGGGGCGGGAGAGACCCAGTACTTC. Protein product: CASRRTSGGAGETQYF. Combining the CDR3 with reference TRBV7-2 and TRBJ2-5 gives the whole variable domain GAGVSQSPSNKVTEKGKDVELRCDPISGHTALYWYRQSLGQGLEFLIYFQGNSAPDKSGLPSDRFSAERTGGSVSTLTIQRTQQEDSAVYLCASRRTSGGAGETQYFGPGTRLLVL.

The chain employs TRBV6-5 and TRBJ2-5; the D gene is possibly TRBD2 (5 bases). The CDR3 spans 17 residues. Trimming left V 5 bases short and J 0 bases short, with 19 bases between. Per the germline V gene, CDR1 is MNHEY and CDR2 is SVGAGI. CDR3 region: CASSPLNGVMYQETQYF. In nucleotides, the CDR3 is TGTGCCAGCAGTCCCCTCAACGGGGTGATGTACCAAGAGACCCAGTACTTC.

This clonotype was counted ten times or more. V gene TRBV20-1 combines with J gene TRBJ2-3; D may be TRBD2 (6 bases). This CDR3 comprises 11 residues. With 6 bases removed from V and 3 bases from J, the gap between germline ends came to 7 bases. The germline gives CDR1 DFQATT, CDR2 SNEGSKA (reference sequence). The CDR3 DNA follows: TGCAGTGCGAGCGGGACAGATACGCAGTATTTT. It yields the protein CSASGTDTQYF.

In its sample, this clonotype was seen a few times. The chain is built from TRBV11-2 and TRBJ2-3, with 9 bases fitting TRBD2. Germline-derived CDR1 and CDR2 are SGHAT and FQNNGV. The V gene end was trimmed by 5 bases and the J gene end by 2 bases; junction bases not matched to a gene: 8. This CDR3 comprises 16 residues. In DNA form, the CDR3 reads TGTGCCAGCAGCCCGACTAGCGGCCAGATCACAGATACGCAGTATTTT. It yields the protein CASSPTSGQITDTQYF.

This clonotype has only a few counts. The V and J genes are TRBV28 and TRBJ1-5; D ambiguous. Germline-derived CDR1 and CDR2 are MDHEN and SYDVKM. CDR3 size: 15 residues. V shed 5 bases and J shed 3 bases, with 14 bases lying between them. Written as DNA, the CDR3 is TGTGCCAGCAGTAGGCCTGGGCCCCCCAATCAGCCCCAGCATTTT. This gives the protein CASSRPGPPNQPQHF.